The sequence of this T cell receptor (beta chain) was determined in a study of beta chain features in type 1 diabetes. Study information: Patients did not differ from healthy donors in age, gender or cell yield.

After removal of 4 bases from V and 9 bases from J, the junction contained 5 bases not matched to a gene. The CDR3 runs 14 residues. In germline, CDR1 is SGHAT, CDR2 FQNNGV. General study findings and limits: Moderate but significant shortening of TCRB CDR3s was recorded in all four CD4+ subsets from Type 1 diabetes patients. There were fewer insertions and more deletions at the VDJ junctions of type 1 diabetes patients.

Via the markers CD45RO/CCR7/CD25/CD127/CD95/CD27, stem cell-like memory, regulatory, central memory and naive CD4+ cells were sorted. This clone showed up just a few times. What it recognizes is unknown. Every isolated RNA sample was fully reverse transcribed, so sequencing captured expressed TCRB transcripts. Naive, central memory and regulatory T cell samples produced a mean of roughly 3.5 million reads. Sequencing used immunoSEQ multiplex PCR; TCRdb keeps in-frame clones, though not all of them. The sample shows about 710,000 clones, 11% to 15% of them seen only once. The specimen sequenced was naive CD4+ T cells from blood. The rearrangement joins TRBV11-2 to TRBJ1-6; 8 nucleotides line up with TRBD1. The clonotype originates from a man aged 18-30 years with type 1 diabetes. CDR3 coding DNA: TGTGCCAGCAGCTCGGGACAGGCCATTTCACCCCTCCACTTT. It yields the protein CASSSGQAISPLHF.